Listed below are T cell receptor beta chains from one sample, sequenced in a study of Ad26.COV2.S vaccination and SARS-CoV-2 variants. Profiled with immunoSEQ multiplex PCR; TCRdb holds only in-frame clones, not every one. Here the sample spans under 550,000 clones, approximately 87% being singletons. Specimen: peripheral blood, collected in a trial of Ad26.COV2.S vaccine versus placebo. These receptors were collected from a person aged 18-60 years who received the Ad26.COV2.S COVID-19 vaccine or a placebo. Each CDR3 is given with its conserved first and last residue.

cdr3_length v_call cdr3_aa
16 TRBV6-5 CASSYYGGGPRNEQFF
14 TRBV19 CASSLGTPAYEQYF
17 TRBV19 CASRAPSSGTPPGELFF
15 TRBV19 CASTVGDRGSEKLFF
17 TRBV27 CASSSPQLAGAQGAQYF
12 TRBV5-5 CASSLPAYEQYF
13 TRBV30 CAWSRGATDTQYF
13 TRBV12-3/TRBV12-4 CASSLGQIYEQYF
14 TRBV28 CASSLLVQRSGYTF
15 TRBV6-5 CASSYRDSGNTEAFF
16 TRBV15 CATSSSLQGAGYGYTF
16 TRBV7-8 CASSERGTLGRGELFF
13 TRBV6-5 CASSFDGNYGYTF
14 TRBV5-1 CASSPTSGQETQYF
13 TRBV11-2 CASSSGGGETQYF
15 TRBV10-3 CAISEPSGGDNEQFF
14 TRBV4-1 CASSQGAANYEQYF
14 TRBV6-2/TRBV6-3 CASSLGQGYETQYF
15 TRBV7-9 CASSLSIGGNTEAFF
14 TRBV5-5 CASSFLTGDQPQHF
16 TRBV24-1 CATSDFSDRGKETQYF
15 TRBV19 CASRGPGQPNTEAFF
13 TRBV29-1 CSVDRQGQETQYF
12 TRBV12-3/TRBV12-4 CASSPGGETQYF
17 TRBV24-1 CATSERTGAIGTDTQYF
14 TRBV25-1 CASSQGISTDTQYF
12 TRBV2 CASMARSYEQYF
16 TRBV7-8 CASSLVSGQSTDTQYF
14 TRBV11-2 CASRHLGTSEGAFF
16 TRBV28 CASRPLGGEIPDTQYF
15 TRBV11-2 CASSLVRTMGNEQFF
15 TRBV7-3 CASSFQGRGSGELFF
13 TRBV7-2 CASNTGARYEQFF
16 TRBV5-1 CASRPQGGAWSETQYF
13 TRBV6-2/TRBV6-3 CASSMLNTGELFF
14 TRBV2 CASHDPRERQPQHF
14 TRBV7-8 CASSARGGRETQYF
13 TRBV11-2 CASSRPGEEKLFF
16 TRBV27 CASSLGGSRSNQPQHF
13 TRBV6-1 CASSDGGPDTQYF